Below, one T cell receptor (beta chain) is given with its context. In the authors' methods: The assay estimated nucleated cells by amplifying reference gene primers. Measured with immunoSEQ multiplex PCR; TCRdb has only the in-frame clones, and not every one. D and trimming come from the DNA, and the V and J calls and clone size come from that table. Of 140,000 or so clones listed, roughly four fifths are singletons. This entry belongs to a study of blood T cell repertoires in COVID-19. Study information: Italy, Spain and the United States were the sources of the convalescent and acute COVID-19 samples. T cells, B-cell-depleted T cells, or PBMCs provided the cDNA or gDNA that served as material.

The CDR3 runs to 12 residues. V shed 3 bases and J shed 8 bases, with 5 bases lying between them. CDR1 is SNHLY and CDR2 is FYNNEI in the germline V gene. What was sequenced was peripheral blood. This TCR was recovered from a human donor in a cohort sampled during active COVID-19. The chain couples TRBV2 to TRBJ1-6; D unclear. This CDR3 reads CASSDEDSPLHF. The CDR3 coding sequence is TGTGCCAGCAGTGACGAGGATTCACCCCTCCACTTT.